A selection of T cell receptor beta chains follows, all from one sample in a study of graft-versus-host responses after intestinal transplantation. Measured with immunoSEQ multiplex PCR; TCRdb has only the in-frame clones, and not every one. The sample has nearly 15,000 clones; approximately 59% are singletons. The sequences come from ileum tissue, collected 524 days after transplant. The receptors derive from a human patient who received an intestinal transplant, so some T cells may come from the graft donor. Each CDR3 is given with its conserved first and last residue. The order of the fields is clone size, V gene, D gene, J gene, CDR3 protein, CDR3 DNA. A D gene is named only where the DNA matches it firmly. Clone size is stated in some rows and not others, as once, few, many or a class when expanded.

clone size: NA
V gene: TRBV25-1
D gene: TRBD1
J gene: TRBJ1-2
CDR3 protein: CASSPGQGNGYTF
CDR3 DNA: TGTGCCAGCAGCCCGGGACAGGGGAATGGCTACACCTTC

clone size: NA
V gene: TRBV7-9
D gene: TRBD1
J gene: TRBJ1-1
CDR3 protein: CASNGQVNTEAFF
CDR3 DNA: TGTGCCAGCAACGGACAGGTGAACACTGAAGCTTTCTTT

clone size: NA
V gene: TRBV30
D gene: NA
J gene: TRBJ2-1
CDR3 protein: CAWDSSYNEQFF
CDR3 DNA: TGTGCCTGGGACAGCTCCTACAATGAGCAGTTCTTC

clone size: NA
V gene: TRBV7-7
D gene: TRBD1
J gene: TRBJ2-3
CDR3 protein: CASSLGRGSTDTQYF
CDR3 DNA: TGTGCCAGCAGCTTAGGCAGGGGGAGCACAGATACGCAGTATTTT

clone size: few
V gene: TRBV4-3
D gene: NA
J gene: TRBJ2-2
CDR3 protein: CASSQESAAANTGELFF
CDR3 DNA: TGCGCCAGCAGCCAAGAATCAGCGGCTGCGAACACCGGGGAGCTGTTTTTT

clone size: NA
V gene: TRBV9
D gene: NA
J gene: TRBJ2-7
CDR3 protein: CASSASGGPYEQYF
CDR3 DNA: TGTGCCAGCAGCGCCTCGGGGGGCCCCTACGAGCAGTACTTC

clone size: NA
V gene: TRBV29-1
D gene: TRBD1
J gene: TRBJ2-7
CDR3 protein: CSVILRGRGSYEQYF
CDR3 DNA: TGCAGCGTTATACTCAGGGGGCGAGGATCCTACGAGCAGTACTTC

clone size: few
V gene: TRBV6-6
D gene: NA
J gene: TRBJ1-5
CDR3 protein: CASRNGRGFSNQPQHF
CDR3 DNA: TGTGCCAGCAGGAACGGTAGGGGGTTTAGCAATCAGCCCCAGCATTTT

clone size: NA
V gene: TRBV12-5
D gene: NA
J gene: TRBJ1-2
CDR3 protein: CASGPDRGLHYGYTF
CDR3 DNA: TGTGCTAGTGGCCCGGATAGAGGGCTTCACTATGGCTACACCTTC

clone size: NA
V gene: TRBV4-1
D gene: NA
J gene: TRBJ2-7
CDR3 protein: CAAAVGQGNYF
CDR3 DNA: NA

clone size: NA
V gene: TRBV6-5
D gene: NA
J gene: TRBJ2-7
CDR3 protein: CASSRQQGPNEQYF
CDR3 DNA: TGTGCCAGCAGTCGACAACAGGGTCCCAACGAGCAGTACTTC

clone size: NA
V gene: TRBV19
D gene: NA
J gene: TRBJ1-1
CDR3 protein: CASSIFGDTEAFF
CDR3 DNA: TGTGCCAGTAGTATATTCGGGGACACTGAAGCTTTCTTT

clone size: once
V gene: TRBV6-1
D gene: NA
J gene: TRBJ2-3
CDR3 protein: CASSTEATDTQYF
CDR3 DNA: TGTGCCAGCAGTACCGAAGCCACAGATACGCAGTATTTT

clone size: NA
V gene: TRBV4-3
D gene: TRBD2
J gene: TRBJ2-1
CDR3 protein: CASSQEEISGGNNEQFF
CDR3 DNA: TGCGCCAGCAGCCAAGAAGAGATTAGCGGGGGAAACAATGAGCAGTTCTTC

clone size: NA
V gene: TRBV13
D gene: NA
J gene: TRBJ1-2
CDR3 protein: CASSLLGGWGYTF
CDR3 DNA: TGTGCCAGCAGCTTATTGGGAGGATGGGGCTACACCTTC

clone size: NA
V gene: TRBV7-2
D gene: TRBD2
J gene: TRBJ2-3
CDR3 protein: CASRDIAGGPDTQYF
CDR3 DNA: TGTGCCAGCAGAGATATAGCGGGGGGGCCAGATACGCAGTATTTT

clone size: NA
V gene: TRBV9
D gene: TRBD1
J gene: TRBJ2-6
CDR3 protein: CASSVGQGAVSGANVLTF
CDR3 DNA: TGTGCCAGCAGCGTAGGACAGGGGGCCGTCTCTGGGGCCAACGTCCTGACTTTC

clone size: NA
V gene: TRBV19
D gene: NA
J gene: TRBJ1-1
CDR3 protein: CASSMAGPNAEAFF
CDR3 DNA: TGTGCCAGTAGTATGGCGGGACCTAATGCTGAAGCTTTCTTT

clone size: NA
V gene: TRBV7-9
D gene: NA
J gene: TRBJ1-2
CDR3 protein: CASSLDSPHGDYGYTF
CDR3 DNA: TGTGCCAGCAGCTTAGATTCGCCCCATGGAGACTATGGCTACACCTTC

clone size: NA
V gene: TRBV29-1
D gene: NA
J gene: TRBJ1-4
CDR3 protein: CSVHVDSNEKLFF
CDR3 DNA: TGCAGCGTGCACGTGGACAGTAATGAAAAACTGTTTTTT

clone size: once
V gene: TRBV5-1
D gene: TRBD2
J gene: TRBJ2-1
CDR3 protein: CASSLAAGVSNEQFF
CDR3 DNA: TGCGCCAGCAGCTTGGCTGCGGGGGTTAGCAATGAGCAGTTCTTC

clone size: NA
V gene: TRBV7-2
D gene: TRBD1
J gene: TRBJ1-2
CDR3 protein: CASSSTQGGYGYTF
CDR3 DNA: TGTGCCAGCAGCTCGACACAGGGGGGCTATGGCTACACCTTC

clone size: NA
V gene: TRBV5-6
D gene: TRBD2
J gene: TRBJ2-5
CDR3 protein: CASSLRLAGAGETQYF
CDR3 DNA: TGTGCCAGCAGCTTGAGGCTAGCGGGGGCAGGGGAGACCCAGTACTTC

clone size: few
V gene: TRBV30
D gene: NA
J gene: TRBJ1-3
CDR3 protein: CAWSGTFSGNTIYF
CDR3 DNA: TGTGCCTGGAGTGGGACTTTTTCTGGAAACACCATATATTTT